A single TCR beta chain is shown here with its context. As yet, its antigen is unknown. The read falls 3 residues short of the CDR3 end, and the missing part is taken from the germline J gene. These data originate in a study of T cell clonality in common variable immunodeficiency. Findings of the study overall: Fewer TCRbeta clones were shared among CVID subjects than controls. CVID subjects had higher TCRbeta clonality than healthy controls, most marked in about a third.

Caucasian heritage predominated among both patients and controls. Donors gave roughly 4.5 to 8.5 ml heparinized peripheral whole blood. The germline V gene encodes CDR1 SGHVS and CDR2 FQNEAQ. The V gene end was trimmed by 4 bases and the J gene end by 6 bases; junction bases not matched to a gene: 8. This CDR3 is built from 14 residues. Some clones are missing from TCRdb's copy, which holds only in-frame ones; the method was immunoSEQ multiplex PCR. The sample holds more than 65,000 clones, and no clone turns up only once. This TCR was sampled from a person aged 18-70 years in good health. V is TRBV7-8 and J is TRBJ1-1, with 7 nucleotides matching TRBD1. Sequencing was done on a sample of peripheral blood mononuclear cells. The CDR3 sequence: CASSSLQGLAEAFF. CDR3 DNA (partial): TGTGCCAGCAGCTCTTTACAGGGGCTTGCTGAA. The full variable domain, rest sourced from reference TRBV7-8 and TRBJ1-1, is GAGVSQSPRYKVAKRGQDVALRCDPISGHVSLFWYQQALGQGPEFLTYFQNEAQLDKSGLPSDRFFAERPEGSVSTLKIQRTQQEDSAVYLCASSSLQGLAEAFFGQGTRLTVV.